The present T cell receptor beta chain was sequenced within a study of beta chain features in type 1 diabetes. Study outcomes and limitations: Researchers report that Type 1 diabetes patients had moderately but significantly shorter TCRB CDR3s across all four CD4+ subsets.

Sequencing targeted expressed TCRB transcripts, as all isolated RNA had been reverse transcribed. This table comes from immunoSEQ multiplex PCR, and its TCRdb copy is limited to in-frame clones, with some not included. The sample consists of 600,000 to 700,000 clones, around an eighth of them appearing once. In the case of this clone: Its antigen is undetermined.

Input material: naive CD4+ T cells from blood. The source of this sequence is a man in his late teens or twenties with type 1 diabetes.

CDR3 DNA: TGTGCCTGGAGTAGCAACAGGGGCGTCTCCTACGAGCAGTACTTC. Protein: CAWSSNRGVSYEQYF. The chain employs TRBV30 and TRBJ2-7, with 7 bases fitting TRBD1. The CDR3 has 15 amino acids. Germline V lookup: CDR1 GTSNPN, CDR2 SVGIG (reference sequence). J gave up 0 bases and V 2 bases, and 7 bases lay outside the gene matches. Full variable domain (rest looked up from reference TRBV30 and TRBJ2-7): SQTIHQWPATLVQPVGSPLSLECTVEGTSNPNLYWYRQAAGRGLQLLFYSVGIGQISSEVPQNLSASRPQDRQFILSSKKLLLSDSGFYLCAWSSNRGVSYEQYFGPGTRLTVT.